A selection of T cell receptor beta chains follows, all from one sample in a study of blood T cell repertoires in COVID-19. Sequencing was performed with immunoSEQ multiplex PCR; in TCRdb, only in-frame clones are kept and a portion is missing. The sample lists some 220,000 clones; 84% were seen once. The sequencing input was peripheral blood. These receptors were obtained from a woman aged 25 to 45 who had recovered from COVID-19. Both conserved end residues are part of each CDR3. The order of the fields is D gene, clone size, J gene, V gene, CDR3 protein, CDR3 DNA. A D gene is named only where the DNA matches it firmly. A clone size is listed for some rows: how often the clone was seen (once, few, many), or a class if it is expanded.

>.|.|TRBJ2-1|TRBV5-5
CASSRDSWVNNEQFF
TGTGCCAGCAGTCGTGACAGTTGGGTGAACAATGAGCAGTTCTTC
>.|.|TRBJ2-5|TRBV20-1
CSAYRGETQYF
TGCAGTGCATATAGAGGGGAGACCCAGTACTTC
>TRBD1|.|TRBJ1-3|TRBV10-3
CAISEPRQGSDTIYF
TGTGCCATCAGTGAGCCGCGACAGGGGAGTGACACCATATATTTT
>TRBD2|.|TRBJ2-3|TRBV6-6
CASGGIGEGGTQYF
TGTGCCAGCGGAGGGATAGGGGAGGGAGGTACGCAGTATTTT
>.|.|TRBJ1-4|TRBV6-1
CASSESLTNEKLFF
TGTGCCAGCAGTGAATCACTGACTAATGAAAAACTGTTTTTT
>.|.|TRBJ2-4|TRBV27
CASSTPGNIQYF
TGTGCCAGCAGTACCCCCGGAAACATTCAGTACTTC
>.|.|TRBJ1-2|TRBV2
CATSGNNYGYTF
TGTGCCACCTCGGGAAATAACTATGGCTACACCTTC
>TRBD1|once|TRBJ2-1|TRBV6-4
CASKQGEGNEQFF
TGTGCCAGCAAACAGGGGGAAGGAAATGAGCAGTTCTTC
>.|few|TRBJ2-4|TRBV14
CASSRSAGRSKNIQYF
TGTGCCAGCAGCCGTTCCGCGGGGCGATCCAAAAACATTCAGTACTTC
>TRBD1|.|TRBJ1-5|TRBV28
CASRTQGEDQPQHF
TGTGCCAGCAGAACCCAGGGGGAAGATCAGCCCCAGCATTTT
>.|.|TRBJ2-7|TRBV4-2
CASSQESRATAYEQYF
TGTGCCAGCAGCCAAGAGTCCAGGGCCACGGCCTACGAGCAGTACTTC
>.|medium-sized|TRBJ1-5|TRBV18
CASSQGFSNQPQHF
TGTGCCAGCTCCCAGGGATTTAGCAATCAGCCCCAGCATTTT
>TRBD2|.|TRBJ2-5|TRBV2
CASRALAGIQETQYF
TGTGCCAGCAGGGCCCTAGCGGGCATTCAAGAGACCCAGTACTTC
>TRBD2|.|TRBJ2-1|TRBV28
CASSLTAGGVYNEQFF
TGTGCCAGCAGTTTAACGGCGGGAGGGGTCTACAATGAGCAGTTCTTC
>.|.|TRBJ2-3|TRBV28
CASSFSPAGAGTDTQYF
TGTGCCAGCAGTTTTTCGCCCGCGGGGGCGGGAACAGATACGCAGTATTTT
>TRBD2|.|TRBJ2-7|TRBV6-6
CASSLTGAGTSGSYEQYF
TGTGCCAGCAGTCTGACAGGGGCCGGGACTAGCGGGTCCTACGAGCAGTACTTC
>.|many|TRBJ1-5|TRBV11-1
CASSPRGSNQPQHF
TGTGCCAGCAGCCCCCGGGGGAGCAATCAGCCCCAGCATTTT
>.|.|TRBJ1-2|TRBV11-1
CASSLYRSGLTGYTF
TGTGCCAGCAGCTTATATCGGTCAGGGCTGACTGGCTACACCTTC
>TRBD1|.|TRBJ2-1|TRBV28
CASSTTGAEQFF
TGTGCCAGCAGTACTACAGGGGCCGAGCAGTTCTTC
>.|.|TRBJ2-7|TRBV28
CASSFINYEQYF
TGTGCCAGCAGTTTCATCAACTACGAGCAGTACTTC
>.|once|TRBJ1-5|TRBV3-1/TRBV3-2
CASSQDAARNQPQHF
TGTGCCAGCAGCCAAGACGCGGCACGCAATCAGCCCCAGCATTTT
>.|.|TRBJ2-3|TRBV20-1
CSAPSLDTQYF
TGCAGTGCCCCGAGTTTAGATACGCAGTATTTT
>.|once|TRBJ2-7|TRBV28
CASSLDGGVSSYEQYF
TGTGCCAGCAGTTTAGACGGGGGAGTAAGCTCCTACGAGCAGTACTTC
>TRBD2|.|TRBJ2-7|TRBV13
CASSDPGGGDYEQYF
TGTGCCAGCAGCGACCCGGGTGGGGGGGACTACGAGCAGTACTTC
>.|.|TRBJ2-2|TRBV30
CAWSPLRNTGELFF
TGTGCCTGGAGCCCCTTGAGGAACACCGGGGAGCTGTTTTTT
>TRBD1|.|TRBJ1-5|TRBV2
CASTPDRGLNQPQHF
TGTGCCAGCACCCCCGACAGGGGGCTAAATCAGCCCCAGCATTTT
>.|.|TRBJ2-7|TRBV7-7
CASSLLWYRGNLAGLHGEQYF
TGTGCCAGCAGCTTATTATGGTACAGGGGGAACCTAGCGGGACTCCATGGTGAGCAGTACTTC
>TRBD2|once|TRBJ2-7|TRBV4-1
CASSQRLAARGQYF
TGCGCCAGCAGCCAAAGACTAGCGGCTCGGGGGCAGTACTTC
>.|once|TRBJ1-1|TRBV10-3
CAISDRVNTEAFF
TGTGCCATCAGTGACAGGGTGAACACTGAAGCTTTCTTT
>TRBD1|few|TRBJ2-1|TRBV24-1
CATSVGQDGYNEQFF
TGTGCCACCAGTGTCGGACAGGACGGGTACAATGAGCAGTTCTTC
>.|.|TRBJ2-3|TRBV19
CASSIRRGDTQYF
TGTGCCAGTAGTATCCGTAGGGGAGATACGCAGTATTTT
>TRBD2|.|TRBJ2-4|TRBV29-1
CSVTIPGLAGGGIQYF
TGCAGCGTTACCATACCGGGACTAGCGGGAGGAGGCATTCAGTACTTC
>.|.|TRBJ2-1|TRBV2
CVAQGGSSYNEQFF
TGTGTCGCCCAGGGAGGAAGCTCCTACAATGAGCAGTTCTTC
>TRBD1|many|TRBJ1-2|TRBV3-1/TRBV3-2
CASSTTGAYYGYTF
TGTGCCAGCTCAACGACAGGGGCGTACTATGGCTACACCTTC
>TRBD2|.|TRBJ2-3|TRBV29-1
CSGGAAGGSDTQYF
TGCAGCGGTGGGGCGGCGGGAGGGTCAGATACGCAGTATTTT
>TRBD1|.|TRBJ1-2|TRBV6-5
CASSYEGQGFGYTF
TGTGCCAGCAGTTACGAAGGACAGGGGTTTGGCTACACCTTC
>.|.|TRBJ2-7|TRBV6-5
CASRLTEGYEQYF
TGTGCCAGCAGGCTTACAGAGGGCTACGAGCAGTACTTC
>TRBD2|.|TRBJ2-5|TRBV30
CAWSVGGIGGQETQYF
TGTGCCTGGAGTGTCGGGGGGATCGGTGGTCAAGAGACCCAGTACTTC
>TRBD1|.|TRBJ1-4|TRBV10-2
CASSDPDRGAVANEKLFF
TGCGCCAGCAGTGACCCGGACAGGGGGGCCGTGGCTAATGAAAAACTGTTTTTT
>TRBD2|.|TRBJ2-7|TRBV18
CASSYSGRSFYEQYF
TGTGCCAGCTCTTATAGCGGGAGAAGTTTCTACGAGCAGTACTTC
>TRBD2|.|TRBJ2-1|TRBV27
CASSLSGTSLNEQFF
TGTGCCAGCAGTTTATCGGGGACTAGTCTCAATGAGCAGTTCTTC
>TRBD1|.|TRBJ2-4|TRBV18
CASSPLGQGSHASKNIQYF
TGTGCCAGCTCACCACTGGGACAGGGGTCCCATGCGTCCAAAAACATTCAGTACTTC
>TRBD1|.|TRBJ2-7|TRBV5-1
CASRDRTGTYEQYF
TGCGCCAGCCGCGATAGGACAGGGACCTACGAGCAGTACTTC
>.|.|TRBJ2-2|TRBV16
CASSPTTGELFF
TGTGCCAGCAGTCCTACTACCGGGGAGCTGTTTTTT
>.|.|TRBJ1-2|TRBV24-1
CATSEGGDYGYTF
TGTGCCACCAGTGAGGGGGGGGATTATGGCTACACCTTC
>TRBD2|.|TRBJ2-7|TRBV7-3
CASSLRSGGANEQYF
TGTGCCAGCAGCCTAAGGTCGGGAGGGGCAAACGAGCAGTACTTC
>TRBD2|.|TRBJ2-2|TRBV5-1
CASRTGLAGSGAGELFF
TGCGCCAGCAGGACGGGACTAGCGGGATCCGGGGCCGGGGAGCTGTTTTTT
>.|.|TRBJ2-7|TRBV12-5
CASGSTSLSLPFYEQYF
TGTGCTAGTGGGAGCACGTCCCTCTCTTTACCCTTCTACGAGCAGTACTTC
>TRBD2|.|TRBJ2-7|TRBV20-1
CSASGLAGGVIEQYF
TGCAGTGCTAGTGGACTAGCGGGGGGCGTGATCGAGCAGTACTTC
>TRBD2|once|TRBJ2-2|TRBV10-2
CASSGRGTGELFF
TGCGCCAGCAGCGGGAGGGGGACCGGGGAGCTGTTTTTT
>.|.|TRBJ1-1|TRBV11-2
CASSLAWAENTEAFF
TGTGCCAGCAGCTTAGCTTGGGCTGAGAACACTGAAGCTTTCTTT
>.|.|TRBJ2-7|TRBV30
CAWSVLGTDEQYF
TGTGCCTGGAGTGTACTGGGCACGGACGAGCAGTACTTC
>TRBD1|few|TRBJ2-1|TRBV6-5
CASSLDRVKYNEQFF
TGTGCCAGCAGCTTAGACAGGGTGAAATACAATGAGCAGTTCTTC
>TRBD1|once|TRBJ1-1|TRBV2
CASYRGLFTEAFF
TGTGCCAGTTACAGGGGATTATTTACTGAAGCTTTCTTT
>TRBD2|.|TRBJ2-1|TRBV18
CASSPRGTSANNEQFF
TGTGCCAGCTCACCCCGCGGGACTAGCGCCAACAATGAGCAGTTCTTC
>TRBD2|.|TRBJ2-5|TRBV7-3
CASSLGLAAQETQYF
TGTGCCAGCAGCTTGGGACTAGCGGCCCAAGAGACCCAGTACTTC
>.|.|TRBJ2-2|TRBV7-7
CASSQAVTGGTGELFF
TGTGCTAGCAGCCAGGCGGTTACAGGAGGGACCGGGGAGCTGTTTTTT